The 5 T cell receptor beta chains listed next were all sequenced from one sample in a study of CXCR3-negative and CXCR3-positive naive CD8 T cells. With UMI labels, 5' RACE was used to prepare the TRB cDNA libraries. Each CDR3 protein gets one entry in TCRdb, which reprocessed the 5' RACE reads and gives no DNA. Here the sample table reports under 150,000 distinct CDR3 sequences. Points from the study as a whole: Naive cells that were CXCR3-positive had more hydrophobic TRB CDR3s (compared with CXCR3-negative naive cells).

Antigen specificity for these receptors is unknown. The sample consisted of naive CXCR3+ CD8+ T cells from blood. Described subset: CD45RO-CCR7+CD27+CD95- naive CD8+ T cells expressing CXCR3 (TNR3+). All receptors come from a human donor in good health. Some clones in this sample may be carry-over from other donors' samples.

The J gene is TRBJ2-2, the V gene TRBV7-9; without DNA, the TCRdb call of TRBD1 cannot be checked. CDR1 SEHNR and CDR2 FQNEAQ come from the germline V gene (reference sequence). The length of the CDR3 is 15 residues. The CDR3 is CASSSWGDIDGELFF.

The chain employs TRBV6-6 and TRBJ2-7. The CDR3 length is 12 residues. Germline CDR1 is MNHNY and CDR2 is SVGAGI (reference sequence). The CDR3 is CASSSHDYEQYF.

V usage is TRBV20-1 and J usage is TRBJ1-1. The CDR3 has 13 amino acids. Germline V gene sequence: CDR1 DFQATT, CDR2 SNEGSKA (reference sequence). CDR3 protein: CSATEVMNTEAFF.

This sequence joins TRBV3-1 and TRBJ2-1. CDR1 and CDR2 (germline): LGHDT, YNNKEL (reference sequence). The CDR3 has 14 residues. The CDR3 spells CASSQLYRGNEQFF.

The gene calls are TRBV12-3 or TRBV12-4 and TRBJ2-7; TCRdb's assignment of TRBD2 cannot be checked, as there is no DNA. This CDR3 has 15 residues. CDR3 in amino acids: CASSNGLNSYNEQFF.